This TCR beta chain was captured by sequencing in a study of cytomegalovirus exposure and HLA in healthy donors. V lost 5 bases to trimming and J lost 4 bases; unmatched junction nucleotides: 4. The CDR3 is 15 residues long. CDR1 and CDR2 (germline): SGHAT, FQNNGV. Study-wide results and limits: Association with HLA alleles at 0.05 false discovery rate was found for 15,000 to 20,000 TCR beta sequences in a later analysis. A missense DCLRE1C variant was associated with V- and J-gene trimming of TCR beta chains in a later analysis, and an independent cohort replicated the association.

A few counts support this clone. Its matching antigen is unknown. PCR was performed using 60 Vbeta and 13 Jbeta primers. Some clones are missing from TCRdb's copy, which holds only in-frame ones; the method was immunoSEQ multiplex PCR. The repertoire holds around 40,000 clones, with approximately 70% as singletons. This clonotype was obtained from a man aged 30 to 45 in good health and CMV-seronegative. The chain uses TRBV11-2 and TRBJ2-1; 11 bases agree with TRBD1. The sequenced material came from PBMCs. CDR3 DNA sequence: TGTGCCAGCAGCCACGGACAGGGGGCTTACAATGAGCAGTTCTTC. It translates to CASSHGQGAYNEQFF.